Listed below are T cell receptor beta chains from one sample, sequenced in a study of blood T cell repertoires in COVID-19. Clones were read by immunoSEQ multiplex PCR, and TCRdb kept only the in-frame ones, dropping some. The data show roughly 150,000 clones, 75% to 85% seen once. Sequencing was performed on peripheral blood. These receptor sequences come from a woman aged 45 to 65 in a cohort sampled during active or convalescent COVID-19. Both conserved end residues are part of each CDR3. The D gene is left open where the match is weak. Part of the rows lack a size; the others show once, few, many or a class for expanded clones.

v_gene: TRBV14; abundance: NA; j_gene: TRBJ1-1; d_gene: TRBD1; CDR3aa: CASSPYWDSLSMNTEAFF; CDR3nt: TGTGCCAGCAGCCCGTACTGGGACAGCCTGTCGATGAACACTGAAGCTTTCTTT
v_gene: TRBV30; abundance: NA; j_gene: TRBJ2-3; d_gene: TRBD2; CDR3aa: CAWTRGGRTSTDTQYF; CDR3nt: TGTGCCTGGACGCGGGGGGGACGAACTAGCACAGATACGCAGTATTTT
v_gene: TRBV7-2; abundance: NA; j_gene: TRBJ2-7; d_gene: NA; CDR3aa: CASSPRTESPAGQYF; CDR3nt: TGTGCCAGCAGCCCGCGTACAGAGTCACCTGCCGGGCAGTACTTC
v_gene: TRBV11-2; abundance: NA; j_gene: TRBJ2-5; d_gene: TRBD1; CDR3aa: CASSRDRGRPTYKKETQYF; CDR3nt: TGTGCCAGCAGCAGAGACAGGGGGCGGCCTACATACAAAAAAGAGACCCAGTACTTC
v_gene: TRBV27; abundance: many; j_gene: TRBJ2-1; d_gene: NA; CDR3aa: CASRLQGIGEQFF; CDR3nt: TGTGCCAGCAGATTACAGGGAATCGGTGAGCAGTTCTTC
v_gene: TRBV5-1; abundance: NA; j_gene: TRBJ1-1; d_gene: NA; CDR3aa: CASSWEQGQGTEAFF; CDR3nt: TGCGCCAGCAGCTGGGAACAGGGCCAGGGGACTGAAGCTTTCTTT
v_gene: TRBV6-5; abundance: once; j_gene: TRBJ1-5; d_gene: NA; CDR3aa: CASSYGGTGQPQHF; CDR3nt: TGTGCCAGCAGTTACGGGGGGACCGGTCAGCCCCAGCATTTT
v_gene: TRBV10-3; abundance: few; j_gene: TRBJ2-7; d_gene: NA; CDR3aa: CASRGGLETTYEQYF; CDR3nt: TGTGCCAGCAGGGGAGGACTGGAGACCACCTACGAGCAGTACTTC
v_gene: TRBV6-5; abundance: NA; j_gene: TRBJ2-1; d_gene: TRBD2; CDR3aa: CASSYSGGGAYNEQFF; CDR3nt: TGTGCCAGCAGTTACTCCGGCGGGGGGGCCTACAATGAGCAGTTCTTC
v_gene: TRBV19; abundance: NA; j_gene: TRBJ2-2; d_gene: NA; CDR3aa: CASSRGLAYGNTGELFF; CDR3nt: TGTGCCAGTAGTAGGGGGCTAGCCTATGGGAACACCGGGGAGCTGTTTTTT
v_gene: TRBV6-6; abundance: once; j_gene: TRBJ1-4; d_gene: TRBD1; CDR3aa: CASRNTGGANEKLFF; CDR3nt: TGTGCCAGCAGGAATACAGGGGGCGCTAATGAAAAACTGTTTTTT
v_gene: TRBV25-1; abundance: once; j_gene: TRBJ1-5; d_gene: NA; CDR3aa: CASSELGAGNQPQHF; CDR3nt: TGTGCCAGCAGTGAACTAGGGGCAGGCAATCAGCCCCAGCATTTT
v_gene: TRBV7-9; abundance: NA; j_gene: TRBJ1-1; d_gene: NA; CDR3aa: CASSLGSGEAFF; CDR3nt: TGTGCCAGCAGCTTAGGTAGCGGGGAAGCTTTCTTT
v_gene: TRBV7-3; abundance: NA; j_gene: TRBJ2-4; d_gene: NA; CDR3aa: CASSPDREGIQYF; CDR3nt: TGTGCCAGCAGCCCGGACAGGGAGGGCATTCAGTACTTC
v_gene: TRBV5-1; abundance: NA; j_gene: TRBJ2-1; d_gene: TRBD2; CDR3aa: CASSLESSGGPYNEQFF; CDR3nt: TGCGCCAGCAGCTTGGAGTCTTCGGGGGGGCCCTACAATGAGCAGTTCTTC
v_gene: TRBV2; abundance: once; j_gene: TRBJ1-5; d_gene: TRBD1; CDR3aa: CASIDRGSNQPQHF; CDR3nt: TGTGCCAGCATCGACAGGGGTAGCAATCAGCCCCAGCATTTT
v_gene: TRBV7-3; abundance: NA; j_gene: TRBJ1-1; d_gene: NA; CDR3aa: CASSPGSQNTEAFF; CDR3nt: TGTGCCAGCAGCCCCGGGTCCCAGAACACTGAAGCTTTCTTT
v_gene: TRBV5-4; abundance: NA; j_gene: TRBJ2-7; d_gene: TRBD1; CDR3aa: CASSRWTGGTYEQYF; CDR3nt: TGTGCCAGCAGCCGGTGGACAGGAGGCACCTACGAGCAGTACTTC
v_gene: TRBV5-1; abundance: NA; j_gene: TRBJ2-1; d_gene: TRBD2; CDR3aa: CASSLVVSGGYNEQFF; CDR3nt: TGCGCCAGCAGCTTGGTGGTTAGCGGGGGATACAATGAGCAGTTCTTC
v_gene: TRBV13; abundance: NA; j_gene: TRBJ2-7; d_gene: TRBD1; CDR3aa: CASSSAPDRGYEQYF; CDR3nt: TGTGCCAGCAGCTCCGCCCCGGACAGGGGGTATGAGCAGTACTTC
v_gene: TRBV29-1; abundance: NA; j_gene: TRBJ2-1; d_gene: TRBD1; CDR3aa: CSIPPGQGSYNEQFF; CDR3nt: TGCAGCATTCCGCCGGGACAGGGGTCCTACAATGAGCAGTTCTTC
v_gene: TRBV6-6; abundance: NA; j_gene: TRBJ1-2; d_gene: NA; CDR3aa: CASRHTSNYGYTF; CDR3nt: TGTGCCAGCCGACATACTTCTAACTATGGCTACACCTTC
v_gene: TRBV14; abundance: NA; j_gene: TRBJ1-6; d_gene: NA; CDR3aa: CASSQDPGWGINSPLHF; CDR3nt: TGTGCCAGCAGCCAAGACCCGGGATGGGGAATTAATTCACCCCTCCACTTT
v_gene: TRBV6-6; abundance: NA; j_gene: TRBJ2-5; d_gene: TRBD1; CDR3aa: CASRVPGQGLETQYF; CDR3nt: TGTGCCAGCAGAGTACCGGGACAGGGGTTAGAGACCCAGTACTTC
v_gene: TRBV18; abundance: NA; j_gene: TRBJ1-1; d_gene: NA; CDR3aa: CASSPAGGEAFF; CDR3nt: TGTGCCAGCTCACCGGCCGGGGGGGAAGCTTTCTTT
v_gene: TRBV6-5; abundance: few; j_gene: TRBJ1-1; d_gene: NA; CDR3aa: CASISPGGSTEAFF; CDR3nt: TGTGCCAGCATATCCCCCGGCGGGAGTACTGAAGCTTTCTTT
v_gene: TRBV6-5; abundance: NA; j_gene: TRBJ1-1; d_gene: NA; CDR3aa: CASSPGRVAAEAFF; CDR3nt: TGTGCCAGCAGCCCCGGCAGGGTAGCGGCTGAAGCTTTCTTT
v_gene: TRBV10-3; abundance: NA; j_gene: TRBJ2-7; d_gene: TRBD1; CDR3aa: CASRSGQDDTYEQYF; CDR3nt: TGTGCGAGCCGTTCGGGACAGGACGATACCTACGAGCAGTACTTC